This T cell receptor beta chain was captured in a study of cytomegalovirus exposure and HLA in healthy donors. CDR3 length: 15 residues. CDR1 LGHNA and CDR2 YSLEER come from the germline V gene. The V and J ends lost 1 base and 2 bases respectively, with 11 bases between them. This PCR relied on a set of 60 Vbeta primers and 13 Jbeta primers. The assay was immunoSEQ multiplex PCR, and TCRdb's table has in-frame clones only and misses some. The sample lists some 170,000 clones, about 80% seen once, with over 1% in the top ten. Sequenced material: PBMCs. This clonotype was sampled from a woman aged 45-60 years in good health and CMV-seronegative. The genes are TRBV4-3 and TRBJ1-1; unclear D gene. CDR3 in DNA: TGCGCCAGCAGCCAAGTGGAGGGCGAAAACACTGAAGCTTTCTTT. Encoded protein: CASSQVEGENTEAFF.